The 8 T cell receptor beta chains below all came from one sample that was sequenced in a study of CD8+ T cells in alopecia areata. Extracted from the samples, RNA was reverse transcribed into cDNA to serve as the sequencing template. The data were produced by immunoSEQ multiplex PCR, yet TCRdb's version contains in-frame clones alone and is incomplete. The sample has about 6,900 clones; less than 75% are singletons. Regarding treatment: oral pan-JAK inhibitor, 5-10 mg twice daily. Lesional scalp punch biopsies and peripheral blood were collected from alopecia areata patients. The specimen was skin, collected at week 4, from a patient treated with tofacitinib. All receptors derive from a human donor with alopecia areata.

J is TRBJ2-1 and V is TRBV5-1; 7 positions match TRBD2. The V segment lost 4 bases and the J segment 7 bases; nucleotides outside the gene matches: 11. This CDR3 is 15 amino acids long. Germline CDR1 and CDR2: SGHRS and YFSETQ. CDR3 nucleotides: TGCGCCAGCAGCGAACCTAGCGGCTACCTGAATGAGCAGTTCTTC. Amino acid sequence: CASSEPSGYLNEQFF.

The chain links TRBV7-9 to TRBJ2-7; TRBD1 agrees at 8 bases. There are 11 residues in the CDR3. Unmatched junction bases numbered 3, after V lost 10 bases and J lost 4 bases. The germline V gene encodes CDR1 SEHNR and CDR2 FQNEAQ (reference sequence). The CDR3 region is CATQGGYEQYF. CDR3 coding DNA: TGTGCCACACAGGGGGGTTACGAGCAGTACTTC. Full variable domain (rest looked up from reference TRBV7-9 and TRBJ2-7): DTGVSQNPRHKITKRGQNVTFRCDPISEHNRLYWYRQTLGQGPEFLTYFQNEAQLEKSRLLSDRFSAERPKGSFSTLEIQRTEQGDSAMYLCATQGGYEQYFGPGTRLTVT.

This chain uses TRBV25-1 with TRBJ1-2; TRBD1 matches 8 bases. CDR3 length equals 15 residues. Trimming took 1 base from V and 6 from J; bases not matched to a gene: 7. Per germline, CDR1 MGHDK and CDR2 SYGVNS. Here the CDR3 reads CASSEWWQGADGYTF. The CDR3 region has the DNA TGTGCCAGCAGTGAATGGTGGCAGGGGGCTGATGGCTACACCTTC.

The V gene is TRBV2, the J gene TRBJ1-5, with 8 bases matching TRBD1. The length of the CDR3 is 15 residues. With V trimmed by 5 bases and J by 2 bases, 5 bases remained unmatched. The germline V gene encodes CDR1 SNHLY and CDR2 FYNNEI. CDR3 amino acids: CASSRDRGGNQPQHF. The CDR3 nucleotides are TGTGCCAGCAGTCGCGACAGGGGTGGCAATCAGCCCCAGCATTTT.

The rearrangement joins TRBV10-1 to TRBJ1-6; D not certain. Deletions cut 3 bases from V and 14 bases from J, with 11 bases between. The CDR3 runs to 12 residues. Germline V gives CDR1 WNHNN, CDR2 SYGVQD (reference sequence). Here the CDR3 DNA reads TGCGCCAGCAGTGAACCCACCGGGGCCCTCCACTTT. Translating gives CASSEPTGALHF.

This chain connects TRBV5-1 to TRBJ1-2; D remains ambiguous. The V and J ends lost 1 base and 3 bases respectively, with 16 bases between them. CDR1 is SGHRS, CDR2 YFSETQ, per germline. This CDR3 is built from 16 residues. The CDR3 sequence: CASSLLAQEGHYGYTF. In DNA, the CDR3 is TGCGCCAGCAGCTTGCTCGCGCAGGAAGGCCACTATGGCTACACCTTC.

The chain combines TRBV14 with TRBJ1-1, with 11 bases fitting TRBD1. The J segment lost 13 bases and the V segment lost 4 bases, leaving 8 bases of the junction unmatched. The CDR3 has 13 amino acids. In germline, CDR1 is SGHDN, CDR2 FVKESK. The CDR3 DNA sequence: TGTGCCAGCAGCCTAGGGACAGGGGGGGATGTTTTCTTT. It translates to CASSLGTGGDVFF.

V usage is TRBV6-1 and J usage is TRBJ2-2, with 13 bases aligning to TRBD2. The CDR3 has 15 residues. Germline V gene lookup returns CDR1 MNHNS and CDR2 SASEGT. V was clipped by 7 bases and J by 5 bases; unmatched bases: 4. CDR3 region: CASTRGLAGTGELFF. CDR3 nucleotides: TGTGCCAGCACGAGGGGACTAGCGGGGACCGGGGAGCTGTTTTTT.